This T cell receptor (beta chain) was recovered during a study of radiation and T cells in renal cell carcinoma. Notes on the study in general: Top tumor clonotypes rose in blood 2 weeks post-radiation, then contracted.

Comment on this clone: Its antigen remains unknown. Other DNA sequences in the same sample also yield this CDR3.

Germline lookup yields CDR1 SGDLS and CDR2 YYNGEE. V was shortened by 0 bases and J by 2 bases, with 6 bases between the two germline ends. The CDR3 is 14 residues long. The repertoire was sequenced with immunoSEQ multiplex PCR; TCRdb's copy has only in-frame clones and lacks some. The top ten hold around 11% of the sample, which has about 170,000 clones, less than 90% seen once. Time point specified: blood 4 weeks post-SBRT, at nephrectomy. Treatment indicated: 15 Gy SBRT to primary tumor, nephrectomy 4 weeks later. Blood was sampled at baseline, 2 weeks and 4 weeks after SBRT. This receptor was obtained from a woman aged 50 to 65 with renal cell carcinoma. The specimen comprised blood, sampled from a patient whose treatment included radiotherapy and nephrectomy. The gene calls are TRBV9 and TRBJ1-3; D call uncertain. The CDR3 is CASSVGGTGNTIYF. The CDR3 DNA reads TGTGCCAGCAGCGTAGGGGGAACTGGAAACACCATATATTTT.